A selection of T cell receptor beta chains follows, all from one sample in a study of T cell responses to AZD1222 COVID-19 vaccine. Only in-frame clones appear in the TCRdb table, and some are missing; sequencing was by immunoSEQ multiplex PCR. The table has about 120,000 clones, around 90% seen once. The sequenced sample was peripheral blood, obtained 28 days after the second AZD1222 dose. The receptors originated from an adult who received the AZD1222 COVID-19 vaccine. Both conserved end residues are part of each CDR3. The order of the fields is clone size, J gene, V gene, D gene, CDR3 protein, CDR3 DNA. D genes are given only for firm matches. Clone sizes are given selectively: once, few, many, or a class where the clone is expanded.

size: .; J: TRBJ2-3; V: TRBV11-2; D: TRBD2; CDR3: CASSLDLRGRRGVSDTQYF; DNA: TGTGCCAGCAGCTTGGATCTTCGTGGGAGGCGGGGGGTTTCAGATACGCAGTATTTT
size: .; J: TRBJ1-2; V: TRBV11-2; D: TRBD1; CDR3: CASSYGQGEGYTF; DNA: TGTGCCAGCAGCTATGGACAGGGGGAGGGCTACACCTTC
size: .; J: TRBJ1-2; V: TRBV18; D: TRBD1; CDR3: CASSETGAINYGYTF; DNA: TGTGCCAGCTCAGAGACAGGGGCCATAAACTATGGCTACACCTTC
size: .; J: TRBJ2-1; V: TRBV11-3; D: TRBD2; CDR3: CASSSGLAGNEQFF; DNA: TGTGCCAGCAGCTCAGGACTAGCGGGGAATGAGCAGTTCTTC
size: once; J: TRBJ1-5; V: TRBV4-1; D: .; CDR3: CASSPRTGNQPQHF; DNA: TGCGCCAGCAGCCCGAGGACCGGCAATCAGCCCCAGCATTTT
size: .; J: TRBJ2-5; V: TRBV20-1; D: .; CDR3: CSAREGAQYF; DNA: TGCAGTGCTAGAGAGGGGGCCCAGTACTTC
size: .; J: TRBJ2-2; V: TRBV18; D: .; CDR3: CASSPPNHNTGELFF; DNA: TGTGCCAGCTCACCACCGAACCACAACACCGGGGAGCTGTTTTTT
size: .; J: TRBJ1-1; V: TRBV9; D: .; CDR3: CASSATGLTTEAFF; DNA: TGTGCCAGCAGCGCCACAGGGCTGACCACTGAAGCTTTCTTT
size: .; J: TRBJ1-2; V: TRBV18; D: .; CDR3: CASSPPSSSYGYTF; DNA: TGTGCCAGCTCACCACCGAGTTCCTCCTATGGCTACACCTTC
size: .; J: TRBJ2-3; V: TRBV11-2; D: .; CDR3: CASSDSTDTQYF; DNA: TGTGCCAGCAGTGACAGCACAGATACGCAGTATTTT
size: once; J: TRBJ1-5; V: TRBV12-3/TRBV12-4; D: .; CDR3: CASSFGFGQPQHF; DNA: TGTGCCAGCAGTTTTGGGTTTGGTCAGCCCCAGCATTTT
size: .; J: TRBJ1-1; V: TRBV19; D: .; CDR3: CASQWGGWTEAFF; DNA: TGTGCCAGCCAATGGGGGGGGTGGACTGAAGCTTTCTTT
size: .; J: TRBJ1-2; V: TRBV28; D: .; CDR3: CASSARGTANYGYTF; DNA: TGTGCCAGCTCGGCGAGGGGGACTGCTAACTATGGCTACACCTTC
size: .; J: TRBJ1-2; V: TRBV6-5; D: .; CDR3: CASRPKSLDGYTF; DNA: TGTGCCAGCAGACCTAAGTCCCTTGATGGCTACACCTTC
size: .; J: TRBJ2-7; V: TRBV4-3; D: TRBD1; CDR3: CASSQALGQGKGEQYF; DNA: TGCGCCAGCAGCCAAGCCCTGGGACAGGGAAAGGGCGAGCAGTACTTC
size: .; J: TRBJ1-2; V: TRBV29-1; D: TRBD1; CDR3: CSVEGQGGSGGYTF; DNA: TGCAGCGTTGAAGGACAGGGTGGTTCGGGGGGCTACACCTTC
size: .; J: TRBJ1-4; V: TRBV29-1; D: .; CDR3: CSVTREFNEKLFF; DNA: TGCAGCGTTACCCGGGAATTTAATGAAAAACTGTTTTTT
size: .; J: TRBJ1-1; V: TRBV6-1; D: .; CDR3: CASSEEGGNTEAFF; DNA: TGTGCCAGCAGTGAAGAGGGTGGGAACACTGAAGCTTTCTTT
size: once; J: TRBJ1-4; V: TRBV6-5; D: .; CDR3: CASSYSAGSEKLFF; DNA: TGTGCCAGCAGTTACTCGGCAGGGTCTGAAAAACTGTTTTTT
size: .; J: TRBJ1-2; V: TRBV7-3; D: .; CDR3: CASSRCSGYTF; DNA: TGTGCCAGCAGCCGGTGCTCTGGCTACACCTTC
size: .; J: TRBJ2-3; V: TRBV10-3; D: TRBD1; CDR3: CAISEGDRGGDTQYF; DNA: TGTGCCATCAGTGAGGGAGACAGGGGAGGAGATACGCAGTATTTT
size: .; J: TRBJ2-1; V: TRBV15; D: .; CDR3: CATSRSRGSYNEQFF; DNA: TGTGCCACCAGCAGGAGCAGGGGTTCCTACAATGAGCAGTTCTTC
size: .; J: TRBJ1-2; V: TRBV4-1; D: .; CDR3: CASSQDGGNRESYTF; DNA: TGCGCCAGCAGCCAAGACGGTGGGAACAGGGAGAGCTACACCTTC
size: .; J: TRBJ2-5; V: TRBV3-1/TRBV3-2; D: TRBD2; CDR3: CASSTLPPGLAGKETQYF; DNA: TGTGCCAGCAGTACCCTACCCCCGGGACTAGCGGGGAAAGAGACCCAGTACTTC
size: .; J: TRBJ1-2; V: TRBV6-1; D: .; CDR3: CASSEMAGANYGYTF; DNA: TGTGCCAGCAGTGAAATGGCAGGAGCTAACTATGGCTACACCTTC
size: .; J: TRBJ1-3; V: TRBV4-1; D: .; CDR3: CASSQDGPSVMGGNTIYF; DNA: TGCGCCAGCAGCCAAGATGGCCCATCGGTGATGGGTGGAAACACCATATATTTT
size: .; J: TRBJ1-4; V: TRBV29-1; D: TRBD1; CDR3: CSVVEGAANEKLFF; DNA: TGCAGCGTAGTAGAGGGGGCGGCTAATGAAAAACTGTTTTTT
size: .; J: TRBJ2-4; V: TRBV4-2; D: .; CDR3: CASSHTSMSAKNIQYF; DNA: TGTGCCAGCAGCCACACCTCCATGTCAGCCAAAAACATTCAGTACTTC
size: .; J: TRBJ2-3; V: TRBV5-4; D: TRBD2; CDR3: CASSRDSGGATDTQYF; DNA: TGTGCCAGCAGCCGGGATAGCGGGGGGGCGACAGATACGCAGTATTTT
size: .; J: TRBJ1-2; V: TRBV6-2/TRBV6-3; D: .; CDR3: CASSTGTHYGYTF; DNA: TGTGCCAGCAGTACCGGGACGCACTATGGCTACACCTTC
size: .; J: TRBJ2-2; V: TRBV7-3; D: TRBD1; CDR3: CASSPAKQGELAGELFF; DNA: TGTGCCAGCAGCCCCGCAAAACAGGGGGAATTGGCCGGGGAGCTGTTTTTT
size: few; J: TRBJ1-5; V: TRBV2; D: .; CDR3: CASSFDGGSGQPQHF; DNA: TGTGCCAGCTCCTTTGACGGGGGGTCAGGGCAGCCCCAGCATTTT